Below are 21 T cell receptor beta chains sequenced from a single sample in a study of control samples from healthy donors and cancer patients (dated by TCRdb to 2018 to 2021). Preparation of the library involved the immunoSEQ multiplex PCR assay. TCRdb's version of the immuneACCESS table is confined to in-frame rearrangements and falls short of the full clone set. An unresolved V gene accounts for under half of the shortfall where checked; the remainder is of unknown origin. The sample table shows 57,000 or so clones, and around 91% are seen once. 6% of the sample rests with the top ten. Material for sequencing was PBMCs. These receptor sequences come from a man between 60 and 70 years old with colorectal cancer.

The V gene is TRBV25-1, the J gene TRBJ2-7; TRBD1 aligns across 9 bases. V was clipped by 6 bases and J by 6 bases; unmatched bases: 12. Per the germline V gene, CDR1 is MGHDK and CDR2 is SYGVNS. CDR3 length equals 15 residues. The CDR3 reads CASSPWTGDGSEQYF. DNA for the CDR3: TGTGCCAGCAGCCCCTGGACAGGGGATGGGTCCGAGCAGTACTTC.

The chain has TRBV5-1 and TRBJ1-4; no firm D call. Germline V lookup: CDR1 SGHRS, CDR2 YFSETQ. Trimming took off 3 bases at V and 7 bases at J, with 16 bases between the two ends. This CDR3 is built from 15 residues. DNA of the CDR3: TGCGCCAGCAGCTCCGGACCCAGGAACGGTGAAAAACTGTTTTTT. Translated, it gives CASSSGPRNGEKLFF.

The gene calls are TRBV5-1 and TRBJ2-6; possibly TRBD1 for D (5 bases). Germline CDR1 reads SGHRS; CDR2 reads YFSETQ. Trimming left V 0 bases short and J 0 bases short, with 16 bases between. The CDR3 extends over 19 amino acids. For the CDR3, the DNA is TGCGCCAGCAGCTTGGGGACACAATTTTATGCCTCTGGGGCCAACGTCCTGACTTTC. Amino acid sequence: CASSLGTQFYASGANVLTF.

This chain links TRBV2 with TRBJ1-3, with TRBD1 matching over 11 bases. Trimming took 5 bases from V and 2 from J; bases not matched to a gene: 2. CDR3 length: 15 residues. Germline V gene lookup returns CDR1 SNHLY and CDR2 FYNNEI. The CDR3 coding sequence is TGTGCCAGCAGTACGGGACAGGGGGCTGGAAACACCATATATTTT. It specifies CASSTGQGAGNTIYF.

The chain combines TRBV5-8 with TRBJ2-7; D unresolved. Germline loops: CDR1 SGHTS, CDR2 YDEGEE. The germline V and J ends were trimmed by 3 bases and 2 bases, with 3 bases remaining between them. This CDR3 is 11 amino acids long. The CDR3 sequence is CASSYPYEQYF. CDR3 DNA: TGTGCCAGCAGCTACCCCTACGAGCAGTACTTC.

This clone was observed a few times. The V and J genes are TRBV9 and TRBJ1-3; TRBD1 agrees at 7 bases. CDR3 length equals 15 residues. Germline CDR1 SGDLS, CDR2 YYNGEE. Trimming cost V 0 bases and J 4 bases; bases outside gene matches: 4. The CDR3 loop reads CASSVATGWGNTIYF. The CDR3 coding sequence is TGTGCCAGCAGCGTAGCGACAGGGTGGGGAAACACCATATATTTT. Filled out from reference TRBV9 and TRBJ1-3, the complete variable domain reads DSGVTQTPKHLITATGQRVTLRCSPRSGDLSVYWYQQSLDQGLQFLIQYYNGEERAKGNILERFSAQQFPDLHSELNLSSLELGDSALYFCASSVATGWGNTIYFGEGSWLTVV.

V usage is TRBV14 and J usage is TRBJ2-7; D might be TRBD2 (6 bases). This CDR3 comprises 15 residues. V lost 4 bases to trimming and J lost 3 bases, with 16 bases between them. From germline, CDR1 is SGHDN and CDR2 FVKESK. Here the CDR3 reads CASSRNRDSSYEQYF. In nucleotides, the CDR3 is TGTGCCAGCAGCCGAAACCGGGACTCGAGCTACGAGCAGTACTTC.

The chain recombines TRBV6-1 with TRBJ2-7; D perhaps matches TRBD1 (5 bases). Trimming pared 3 bases from V and 6 bases from J, leaving 15 bases between. CDR1 is MNHNS, CDR2 SASEGT, per germline. The CDR3 consists of 14 residues. The CDR3 sequence: CASSEGRAPGEQYF. CDR3 bases: TGTGCCAGCAGTGAGGGCAGGGCGCCTGGCGAGCAGTACTTC.

The chain's CDR3 is CASSPSGGGLDEQFF. The CDR3 nucleotides are TGTGCCAGCAGCCCCTCAGGGGGGGGCCTTGATGAGCAGTTCTTC. The chain combines TRBV6-5 with TRBJ2-1; either TRBD1 or TRBD2 may fit D (7 bases each). V was clipped by 6 bases and J by 8 bases, with 20 bases between them. The CDR3 is 15 residues long. Germline lookup yields CDR1 MNHEY and CDR2 SVGAGI.

The rearrangement joins TRBV24-1 to TRBJ1-5; 9 positions match TRBD1. With V trimmed by 4 bases and J by 1 base, 4 bases remained unmatched. The length of the CDR3 is 16 residues. Germline V gene data show CDR1 as KGHDR and CDR2 as SFDVKD. The CDR3: CATSEGGQGSNQPQHF. As DNA, the CDR3 is TGTGCCACCAGTGAAGGGGGACAGGGAAGCAATCAGCCCCAGCATTTT.

The chain recombines TRBV4-1 with TRBJ2-7; D remains ambiguous. CDR1 and CDR2 from the germline V gene are MGHRA and YSYEKL. V dropped 2 bases and J dropped 3 bases, with 17 bases sitting between them. The CDR3 is made up of 16 amino acids. In DNA, the CDR3 is TGCGCCAGCAGCCAACTTGACCACTCAAAGGACTACGAGCAGTACTTC. Translated: CASSQLDHSKDYEQYF.

Note on this clone: One junction end does not reproduce the germline sequence, and a read error may be involved. As DNA, the CDR3 is TGTGCCAGCAGGGAAGCGGACGCCCGAGGCAATGAGCAGTTCTTC. Protein product: CASREADARGNEQFF. V gene TRBV2 combines with J gene TRBJ2-1, with a tentative D call TRBD2 (5 bases). CDR3 size: 15 residues. From germline, CDR1 is SNHLY and CDR2 FYNNEI.

The V gene is TRBV5-4, the J gene TRBJ1-1, with unresolved D. The germline V and J ends were trimmed by 0 bases and 0 bases, with 9 bases remaining between them. The CDR3 runs to 15 residues. The germline V gene encodes CDR1 SGHNT and CDR2 YYREEE (reference sequence). As DNA, the CDR3 is TGTGCCAGCAGCTTGGGGAGCGGACTGAACACTGAAGCTTTCTTT. This gives the protein CASSLGSGLNTEAFF.

The gene calls are TRBV18 and TRBJ1-1; 7 bases map to TRBD1. The CDR3 loop spans 14 amino acids. Germline values: CDR1 KGHSH, CDR2 LQKENI. J lost 2 bases, V lost 4 bases, and 4 bases had no gene match. In nucleotides, the CDR3 is TGTGCCAGCTCACGGGACAGCCGTAACACTGAAGCTTTCTTT. It codes for CASSRDSRNTEAFF.

CDR3 sequence (DNA): TGTGCCACCAGCAGAGATACGGCTCAAGTGGATACGCAGTATTTT. Translating gives CATSRDTAQVDTQYF. This rearrangement joins TRBV15 to TRBJ2-3; no clear D. Germline CDR1 reads LNHNV; CDR2 reads YYDKDF (reference sequence). CDR3 length: 15 residues. The ends were cut back, 0 bases at V and 6 bases at J, with 13 bases in the middle.

The V gene is TRBV9, the J gene TRBJ2-7, with D perhaps given as TRBD1 or TRBD2 (5 bases each). CDR3 length: 13 amino acids. Trimming stripped 0 bases from V and 4 bases from J, with 8 bases between. Germline CDR1 SGDLS, CDR2 YYNGEE. CDR3 residues: CASSVGWGYEQYF. CDR3 DNA sequence: TGTGCCAGCAGCGTAGGATGGGGGTACGAGCAGTACTTC.

The chain uses TRBV5-1 and TRBJ2-2, with D unclear. CDR3 size: 16 residues. Germline V lookup: CDR1 SGHRS, CDR2 YFSETQ. Trimming took 0 bases from V and 1 from J, leaving 10 bases between them. CDR3 loop: CASSLATGVNTGELFF. The CDR3, as DNA: TGCGCCAGCAGCTTGGCAACGGGCGTGAACACCGGGGAGCTGTTTTTT.

The chain is built from TRBV29-1 and TRBJ1-1; D is unclear. The V and J ends lost 7 bases and 1 base respectively, with 4 bases between them. Germline assignment: CDR1 SQVTM and CDR2 ANQGSEA. CDR3 length: 10 residues. CDR3 in amino acids: CSAKNTEAFF. CDR3 nucleotide sequence: TGCAGCGCCAAGAACACTGAAGCTTTCTTT.

The chain has TRBV9 and TRBJ2-7; either TRBD1 or TRBD2 may supply D (5 bases each). There are 16 residues in the CDR3. Germline-derived CDR1 and CDR2 are SGDLS and YYNGEE. V was pared by 4 bases and J by 4 bases, with 21 bases between. The chain's CDR3 is CASSPYPRDGQYEQYF. CDR3 bases: TGTGCCAGCAGCCCCTACCCCCGGGACGGTCAATACGAGCAGTACTTC.

V usage is TRBV12-5 and J usage is TRBJ2-3, with D possibly being TRBD1 (6 bases). The germline V and J ends were trimmed by 7 bases and 2 bases, with 22 bases remaining between them. In germline, CDR1 is LGHNT, CDR2 FRNRAP. This CDR3 comprises 17 residues. The CDR3 bases are TGTGCTAGTGCCGAAACGATCACTACAGGGCCCACAGATACGCAGTATTTT. Translating it yields CASAETITTGPTDTQYF.

The chain recombines TRBV11-2 with TRBJ2-7; weak D call: TRBD1 (6 bases). The V gene lost 0 bases and the J gene lost 0 bases, with 12 bases spanning the gap. The CDR3 has 16 amino acids. Germline V gene sequence: CDR1 SGHAT, CDR2 FQNNGV. CDR3 DNA: TGTGCCAGCAGCTTAGAATTGGTGGACAGCTCCTACGAGCAGTACTTC. Translation: CASSLELVDSSYEQYF.